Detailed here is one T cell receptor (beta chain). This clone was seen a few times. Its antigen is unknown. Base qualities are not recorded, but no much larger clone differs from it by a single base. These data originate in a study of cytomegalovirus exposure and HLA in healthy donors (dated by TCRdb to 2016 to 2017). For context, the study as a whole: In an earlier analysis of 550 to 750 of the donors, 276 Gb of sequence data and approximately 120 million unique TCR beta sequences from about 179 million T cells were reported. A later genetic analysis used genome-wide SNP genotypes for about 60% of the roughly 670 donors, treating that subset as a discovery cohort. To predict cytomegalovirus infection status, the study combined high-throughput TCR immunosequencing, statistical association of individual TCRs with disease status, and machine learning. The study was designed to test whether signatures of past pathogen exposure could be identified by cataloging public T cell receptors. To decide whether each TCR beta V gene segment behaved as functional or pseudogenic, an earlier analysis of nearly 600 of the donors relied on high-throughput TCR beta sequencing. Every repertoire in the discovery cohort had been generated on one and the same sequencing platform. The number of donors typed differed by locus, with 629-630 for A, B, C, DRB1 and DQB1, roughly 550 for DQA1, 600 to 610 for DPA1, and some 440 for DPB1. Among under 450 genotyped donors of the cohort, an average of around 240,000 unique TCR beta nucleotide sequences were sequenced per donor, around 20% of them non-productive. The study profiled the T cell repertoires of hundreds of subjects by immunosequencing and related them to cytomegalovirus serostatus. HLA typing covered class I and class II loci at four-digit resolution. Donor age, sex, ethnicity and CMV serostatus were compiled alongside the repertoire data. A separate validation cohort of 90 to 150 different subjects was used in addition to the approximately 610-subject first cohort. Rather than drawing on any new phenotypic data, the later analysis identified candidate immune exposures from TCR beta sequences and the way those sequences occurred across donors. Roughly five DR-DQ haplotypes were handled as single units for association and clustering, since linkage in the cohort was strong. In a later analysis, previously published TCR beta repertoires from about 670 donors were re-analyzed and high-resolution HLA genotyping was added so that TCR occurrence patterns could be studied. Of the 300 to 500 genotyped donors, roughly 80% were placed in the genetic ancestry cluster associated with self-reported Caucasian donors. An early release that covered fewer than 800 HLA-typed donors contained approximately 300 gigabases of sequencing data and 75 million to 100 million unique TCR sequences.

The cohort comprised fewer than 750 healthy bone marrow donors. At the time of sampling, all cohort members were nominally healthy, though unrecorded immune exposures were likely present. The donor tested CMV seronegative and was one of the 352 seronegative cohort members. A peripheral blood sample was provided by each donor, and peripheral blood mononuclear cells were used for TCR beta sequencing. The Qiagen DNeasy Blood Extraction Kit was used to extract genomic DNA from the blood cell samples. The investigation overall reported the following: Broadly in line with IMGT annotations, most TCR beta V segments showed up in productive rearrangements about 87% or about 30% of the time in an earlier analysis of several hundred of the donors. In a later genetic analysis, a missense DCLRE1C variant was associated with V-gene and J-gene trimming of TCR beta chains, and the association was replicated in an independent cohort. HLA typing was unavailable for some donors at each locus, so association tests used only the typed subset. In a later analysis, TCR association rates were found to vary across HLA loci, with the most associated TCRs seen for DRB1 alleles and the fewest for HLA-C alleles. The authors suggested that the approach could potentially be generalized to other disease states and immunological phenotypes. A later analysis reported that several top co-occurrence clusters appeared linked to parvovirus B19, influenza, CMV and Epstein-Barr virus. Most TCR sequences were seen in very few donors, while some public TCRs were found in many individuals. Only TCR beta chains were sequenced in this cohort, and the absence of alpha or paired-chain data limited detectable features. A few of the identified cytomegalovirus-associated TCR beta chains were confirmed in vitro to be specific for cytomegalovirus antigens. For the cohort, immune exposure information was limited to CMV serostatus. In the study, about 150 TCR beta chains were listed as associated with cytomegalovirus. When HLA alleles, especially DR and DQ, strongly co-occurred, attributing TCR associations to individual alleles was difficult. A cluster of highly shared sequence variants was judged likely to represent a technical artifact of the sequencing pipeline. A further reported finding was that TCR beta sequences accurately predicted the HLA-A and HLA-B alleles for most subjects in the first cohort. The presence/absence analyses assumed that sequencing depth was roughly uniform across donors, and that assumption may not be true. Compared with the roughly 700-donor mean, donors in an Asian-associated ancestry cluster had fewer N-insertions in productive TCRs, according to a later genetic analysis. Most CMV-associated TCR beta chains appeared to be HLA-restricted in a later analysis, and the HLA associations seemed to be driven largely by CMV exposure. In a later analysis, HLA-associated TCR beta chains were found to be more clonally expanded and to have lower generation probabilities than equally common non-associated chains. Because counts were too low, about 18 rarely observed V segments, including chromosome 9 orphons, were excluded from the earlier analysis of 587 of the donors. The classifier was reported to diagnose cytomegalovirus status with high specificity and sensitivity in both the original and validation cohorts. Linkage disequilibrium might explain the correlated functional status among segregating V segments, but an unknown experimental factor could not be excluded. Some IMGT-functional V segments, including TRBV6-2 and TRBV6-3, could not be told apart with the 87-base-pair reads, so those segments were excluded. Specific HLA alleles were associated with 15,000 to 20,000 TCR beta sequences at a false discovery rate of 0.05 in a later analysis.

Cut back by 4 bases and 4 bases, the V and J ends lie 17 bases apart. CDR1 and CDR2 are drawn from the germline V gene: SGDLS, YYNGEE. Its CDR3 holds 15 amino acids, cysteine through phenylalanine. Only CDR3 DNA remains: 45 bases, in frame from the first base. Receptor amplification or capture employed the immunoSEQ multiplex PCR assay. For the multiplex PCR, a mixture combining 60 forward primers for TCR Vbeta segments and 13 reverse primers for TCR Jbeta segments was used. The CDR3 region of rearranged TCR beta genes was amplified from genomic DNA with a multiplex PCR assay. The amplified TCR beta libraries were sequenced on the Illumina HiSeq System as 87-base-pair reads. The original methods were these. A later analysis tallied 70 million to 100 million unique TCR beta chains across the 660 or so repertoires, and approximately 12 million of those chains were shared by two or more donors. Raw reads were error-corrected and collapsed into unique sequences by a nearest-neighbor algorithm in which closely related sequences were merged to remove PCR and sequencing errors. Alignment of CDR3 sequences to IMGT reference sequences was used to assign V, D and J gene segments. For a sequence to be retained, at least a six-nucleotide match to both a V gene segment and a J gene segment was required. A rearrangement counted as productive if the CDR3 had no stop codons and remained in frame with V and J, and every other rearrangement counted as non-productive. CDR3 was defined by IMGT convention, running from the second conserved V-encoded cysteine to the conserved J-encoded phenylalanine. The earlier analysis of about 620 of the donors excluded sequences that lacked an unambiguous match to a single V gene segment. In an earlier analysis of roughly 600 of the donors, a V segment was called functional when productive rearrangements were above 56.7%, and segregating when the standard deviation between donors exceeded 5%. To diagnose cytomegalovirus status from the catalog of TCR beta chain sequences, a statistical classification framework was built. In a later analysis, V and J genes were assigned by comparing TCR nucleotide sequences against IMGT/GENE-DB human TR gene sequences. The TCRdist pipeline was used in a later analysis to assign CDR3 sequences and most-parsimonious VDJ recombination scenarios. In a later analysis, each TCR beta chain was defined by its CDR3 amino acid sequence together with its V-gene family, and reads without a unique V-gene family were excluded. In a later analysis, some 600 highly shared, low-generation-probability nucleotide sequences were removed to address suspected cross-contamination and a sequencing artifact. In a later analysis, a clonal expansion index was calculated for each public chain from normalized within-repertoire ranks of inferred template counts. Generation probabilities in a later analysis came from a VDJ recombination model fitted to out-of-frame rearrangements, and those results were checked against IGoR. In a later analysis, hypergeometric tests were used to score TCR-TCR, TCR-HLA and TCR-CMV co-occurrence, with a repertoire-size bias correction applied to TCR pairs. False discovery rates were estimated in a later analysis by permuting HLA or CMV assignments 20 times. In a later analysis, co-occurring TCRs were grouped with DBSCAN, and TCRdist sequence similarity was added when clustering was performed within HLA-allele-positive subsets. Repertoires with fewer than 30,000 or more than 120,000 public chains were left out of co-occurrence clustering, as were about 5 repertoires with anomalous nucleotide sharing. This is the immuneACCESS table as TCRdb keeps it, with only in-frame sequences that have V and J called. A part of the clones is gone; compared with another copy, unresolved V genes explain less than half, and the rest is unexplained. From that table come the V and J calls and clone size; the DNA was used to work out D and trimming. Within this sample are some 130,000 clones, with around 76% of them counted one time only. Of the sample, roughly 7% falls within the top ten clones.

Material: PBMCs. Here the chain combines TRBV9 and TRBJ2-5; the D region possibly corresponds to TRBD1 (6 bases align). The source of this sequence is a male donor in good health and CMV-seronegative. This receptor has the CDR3 CASSPHQGRGETQYF. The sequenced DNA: TGTGCCAGCAGCCCTCACCAGGGCAGGGGAGAGACCCAGTACTTC.